Presented here are 9 T cell receptor beta chains from one specimen sequenced in a study of blood T cell repertoires in COVID-19. The method was immunoSEQ multiplex PCR; TCRdb's version includes in-frame clones alone and lacks a portion of them. This table holds tens of thousands of clones, around 86% found once. Sample: peripheral blood. The receptors stem from a man between 60 and 75 years old with active COVID-19.

This clone was seen just once. This rearrangement joins TRBV6-5 to TRBJ2-7; possibly TRBD1 for D (6 bases). Trimming cost V 6 bases and J 4 bases, with 13 bases left between them. This CDR3 is 13 amino acids long. Germline assignment: CDR1 MNHEY and CDR2 SVGAGI. CDR3 loop: CASSSQGAYEQYF. The CDR3 DNA reads as TGTGCCAGCAGCTCACAGGGTGCGTACGAGCAGTACTTC.

V is TRBV27 and J is TRBJ1-6; 8 bases line up with TRBD1. The CDR3 sequence is 15 residues long. The V segment lost 2 bases and the J segment 10 bases; nucleotides outside the gene matches: 7. In germline, CDR1 is MNHEY, CDR2 SMNVEV (reference sequence). CDR3 residues: CASSLEGQGSSPLHF. CDR3 bases: TGTGCCAGCAGTTTAGAAGGACAGGGCAGCTCACCCCTCCACTTT.

J is TRBJ2-1 and V is TRBV2, with D uncertain. The CDR3 loop spans 15 amino acids. From germline, CDR1 is SNHLY and CDR2 FYNNEI. Trimming cost V 4 bases and J 0 bases, with 10 bases left between them. CDR3 bases: TGTGCCAGCAGTGGGGCGCAAAGCTCCTACAATGAGCAGTTCTTC. It codes for CASSGAQSSYNEQFF.

The chain recombines TRBV5-1 with TRBJ2-7; the D gene is possibly TRBD2 (5 bases). V dropped 7 bases and J dropped 2 bases, with 10 bases sitting between them. The CDR3 runs 12 residues. Germline V CDR1 and CDR2: SGHRS, YFSETQ. The CDR3 reads CASREPTYEQYF. CDR3 sequence (DNA): TGCGCCAGCCGGGAACCCACCTACGAGCAGTACTTC.

A few counts support this clone. The chain is built from TRBV30 and TRBJ2-6; TRBD1 might be the D (6 bases). The V end was cut by 1 base, the J end by 0 bases, with 10 bases between. Germline CDR1 GTSNPN, CDR2 SVGIG (reference sequence). This CDR3 comprises 16 residues. Here the CDR3 reads CAWSETGPSGANVLTF. The CDR3 DNA reads as TGTGCCTGGAGTGAGACAGGCCCCTCTGGGGCCAACGTCCTGACTTTC.

The rearrangement links TRBV20-1 to TRBJ1-4, with D uncertain. The germline V gene has CDR1 DFQATT and CDR2 SNEGSKA (reference sequence). Trimming removed 4 bases from V and 4 bases from J, with 4 bases in between. The CDR3 extends over 11 amino acids. DNA of the CDR3: TGCAGTGCTAAACTTAATGAAAAACTGTTTTTT. As protein: CSAKLNEKLFF.

J is TRBJ2-2 and V is TRBV28, with 12 bases that match TRBD2. CDR3 length: 19 amino acids. Germline loops: CDR1 MDHEN, CDR2 SYDVKM. Trimming took 1 base from V and 1 from J; bases not matched to a gene: 7. CDR3 sequence: CASSLFGLAGSLNTGELFF. CDR3 sequence (DNA): TGTGCCAGCAGTTTATTTGGACTAGCGGGGTCCTTGAACACCGGGGAGCTGTTTTTT.

The rearrangement links TRBV7-6 to TRBJ2-5; tentative D call: TRBD2 (6 bases). Germline CDR1 SGHVS, CDR2 FNYEAQ. Trimming removed 1 base from V and 4 bases from J, with 13 bases in between. The CDR3 length is 15 residues. The CDR3 is CASSLVTGSAETQYF. The DNA of the CDR3 is TGTGCCAGCAGCTTAGTGACCGGGAGCGCAGAGACCCAGTACTTC.

The V and J genes are TRBV7-9 and TRBJ2-6; D may be TRBD1 (6 bases). Trimming took 7 bases from V and 18 from J, leaving 25 bases between them. The CDR3 spans 14 residues. The germline V gene has CDR1 SEHNR and CDR2 FQNEAQ (reference sequence). CDR3 coding DNA: TGTGCCAGCACCTCCATGCGAGGGGGTCTTGATAGGACTTTC. Translation gives CASTSMRGGLDRTF.